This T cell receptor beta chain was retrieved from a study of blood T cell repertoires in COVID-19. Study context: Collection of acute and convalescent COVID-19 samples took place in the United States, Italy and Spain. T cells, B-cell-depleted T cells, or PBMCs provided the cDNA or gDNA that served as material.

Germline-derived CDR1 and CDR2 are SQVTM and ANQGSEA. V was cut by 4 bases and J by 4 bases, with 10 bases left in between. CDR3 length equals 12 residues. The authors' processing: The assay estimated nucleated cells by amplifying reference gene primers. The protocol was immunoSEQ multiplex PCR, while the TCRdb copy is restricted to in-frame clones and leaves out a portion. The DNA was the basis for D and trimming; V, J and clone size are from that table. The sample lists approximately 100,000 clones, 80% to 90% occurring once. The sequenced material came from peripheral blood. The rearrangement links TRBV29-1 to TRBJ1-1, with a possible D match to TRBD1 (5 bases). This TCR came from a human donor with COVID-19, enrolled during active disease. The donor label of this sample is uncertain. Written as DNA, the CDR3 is TGCAGCGTTGCTGGGGCGGCCACTGAAGCTTTCTTT. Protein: CSVAGAATEAFF.